Presented here are 28 T cell receptor beta chains from one specimen sequenced in a study of tumor and adjacent non-tumor tissue in lung cancer. This sample's RNA came from whole unsorted tissue. More than 3 cm separated this lung sample from the edge of the tumor. TCRbeta libraries were built with three rounds of nested PCR, modified from ARM-PCR. TCRdb re-analysed the multiplex PCR reads in MiXCR, keeping a single row per CDR3 protein. The sample lists tens of thousands of distinct CDR3 sequences; 74% were seen once. The material sequenced was distant non-tumor lung tissue. The receptors were sampled from a woman in her fifties or sixties with non-small cell lung cancer.

Comment on this clonotype: Mismatch with germline at one junction end may stem from a read error. V is TRBV11-2 and J is TRBJ2-1; D remains unclear. CDR1 is SGHAT and CDR2 is FQNNGV in the germline V gene. This CDR3 has 17 amino acids. Here the CDR3 DNA reads TGTGCCAGCAGCTTCATGGGGTTCCCGAACTCCCACAATGAGCAGTTCTTC. This translates into CASSFMGFPNSHNEQFF.

Concerning this clonotype: Compared with germline, one end of the junction differs, possibly owing to a read error. CDR3 sequence: CASRSPGRGSYGQYF. As DNA, the CDR3 is TGTGCCAGCAGATCCCCTGGCAGGGGGTCCTACGGGCAGTACTTC. The rearrangement uses TRBV6-6 and TRBJ2-7; 7 nucleotides agree with TRBD1. CDR3 length: 15 amino acids. Germline assignment: CDR1 MNHNY and CDR2 SVGAGI (reference sequence).

The chain employs TRBV12-3 or TRBV12-4 and TRBJ2-3; possible D gene TRBD2, 6 bases. Between the trimmed V and J ends, which lost 6 bases and 2 bases, there was a span of 21 bases. The CDR3 is 17 residues long. CDR3 in DNA: TGTGCCAGCAGGTCTGGGCGGGGTGGCTCTTTCACAGATACGCAGTATTTT. Encoded protein: CASRSGRGGSFTDTQYF.

This clonotype appeared a few times. This may arise from a read error, as a much more abundant clone is one base away. The V call is TRBV20-1, the J call TRBJ2-7; 7 bases map to TRBD2. The DNA end is a closer match to TRBJ2-1, so the J assignment may be wrong. The CDR3 totals 13 residues. Germline V CDR1 and CDR2: DFQATT, SNEGSKA (reference sequence). CDR3 in DNA: TGCAGTGCTAGAGGCGGCGGGAGTTACGAGCAGTTCTTC. Translated: CSARGGGSYEQFF.

As to this clonotype: At one of its ends the junction is not consistent with the germline gene, which may arise from a read error. The chain carries TRBV15 and TRBJ1-2, with 8 nucleotides matching TRBD1. The CDR3 sequence is 16 residues long. Germline V gives CDR1 LNHNV, CDR2 YYDKDF (reference sequence). The CDR3 region is CATSRDLRQGSYGYTF. In DNA, the CDR3 is TGTGCTACCAGCAGAGATTTGAGACAGGGGAGCTATGGCTACACCTTC. Full variable domain (missing parts from reference TRBV15 and TRBJ1-2): DAMVIQNPRYQVTQFGKPVTLSCSQTLNHNVMYWYQQKSSQAPKLLFHYYDKDFNNEADTPDNFQSRRPNTSFCFLDIRSPGLGDTAMYLCATSRDLRQGSYGYTFGSGTRLTVV.

Only one count was recorded for this clonotype. The junction differs from germline at one of its ends, possibly a read error. The chain recombines TRBV5-6 with TRBJ2-7; maybe TRBD1 (6 bases). The CDR3 is 15 amino acids. Germline values: CDR1 SGHDT, CDR2 YYEEEE. CDR3 coding DNA: TGTGTCAGCAGCTTTTTAGGGGGTATCACCTACGAGCAGTACTTC. Its protein product is CVSSFLGGITYEQYF.

Concerning this clonotype itself: Relative to the germline gene, one junction end is altered; a read error may explain this. CDR3 in amino acids: CIVGQVRQETQYF. The CDR3 nucleotides are TGCATCGTGGGACAGGTTCGGCAAGAGACCCAGTATTTC. This rearrangement joins TRBV29-1 to TRBJ2-5, with 8 nucleotides matching TRBD1. This CDR3 comprises 13 residues. Germline values: CDR1 SQVTM, CDR2 ANQGSEA.

Note on this clonotype: A clone one base away is much larger, so this may be a read error. Written as DNA, the CDR3 is TGCGCCAGCAGCCAAAGGGCCGGGGTCTCCTACGAGCAGTGCTTC. Translating it yields CASSQRAGVSYEQCF. The chain employs TRBV4-3 and TRBJ2-7; maybe TRBD2 (5 bases). The CDR3 sequence is 15 residues long. The germline V gene encodes CDR1 LGHNA and CDR2 YSLEER.

As to this clonotype: A much larger clone is a single base away; this may be a read error. The rearrangement joins TRBV10-2 to TRBJ2-5; tentatively, D is TRBD1 (6 bases). This CDR3 contains 12 residues. Per germline, CDR1 WSHSY and CDR2 SAAADI. DNA of the CDR3: TGCGCCAGCAAACACTCAGGGGAGATCCAGAACTTC. Encoded protein: CASKHSGEIQNF.

About this clonotype itself: A junction end diverges from the germline sequence, so it may reflect a read error. The gene calls are TRBV28 and TRBJ2-3; D unresolved. The germline V gene has CDR1 MDHEN and CDR2 SYDVKM. The CDR3 length is 13 residues. CDR3 in DNA: TGTGTCACCAAAGGTGTCGGGCCAGATATGCAGTATTTT. Amino acids: CVTKGVGPDMQYF.

In the case of this clonotype: At one end, the junction sequence differs from germline, possibly due to a read error. The gene calls are TRBV6-2 or TRBV6-3 and TRBJ2-7; 8 bases line up with TRBD1. Germline CDR1 and CDR2: MNHEY and SVGEGT. This CDR3 has 14 residues. The CDR3 spells CVSSSPGGGYEQYF. In DNA form, the CDR3 reads TGTGTCAGCAGTTCCCCAGGGGGCGGCTATGAGCAGTACTTC.

Only a few counts were recorded for this clonotype. The germline gene is not matched at one end of the junction; a read error may be the cause. The chain employs TRBV29-1 and TRBJ1-2; 7 nucleotides match TRBD1. Germline V gives CDR1 SQVTM, CDR2 ANQGSEA. The CDR3 covers 12 residues. CDR3 loop: CSVEGQTDDYTF. The CDR3 DNA reads TGCAGCGTTGAGGGACAGACTGATGACTACACATTC.

Turning to this clonotype: An end of the junction does not agree with germline; a read error may underlie this. The CDR3: CVSSLVGQGDVFF. The CDR3 DNA is TGTGTCAGCAGCTTAGTGGGGCAGGGGGATGTGTTCTTC. The chain combines TRBV11-3 with TRBJ2-1, with 7 bases identical to TRBD1. The CDR3 consists of 13 residues. Germline V CDR1 and CDR2: SGHNT, YENEEA.

Concerning this clonotype itself: A read error is possible here, since a much larger clone lies one base away. Here the CDR3 omits its conserved ending phenylalanine or tryptophan, so a read error is the likely source. The genes are TRBV6-5 and TRBJ1-1; 8 bases are shared with TRBD1. V trimming: 8 bases; J trimming: 0 bases; junction bases outside the gene matches: 8. The CDR3 contains 15 residues. Per germline, CDR1 MNHEY and CDR2 SVGAGI. CDR3 loop: CASGDTGGVNTEAFS. CDR3 coding DNA: TGTGCCAGCGGGGACACAGGGGGGGTGAACACTGAAGCTTTCTCT.

V usage is TRBV20-1 and J usage is TRBJ2-7; TRBD1 matches 10 bases. The germline V gene has CDR1 DFQATT and CDR2 SNEGSKA (reference sequence). Unmatched junction bases numbered 4, after V lost 1 base and J lost 1 base. The CDR3 has 15 residues. The CDR3 region is CSARAGQGLSYEQYF. The CDR3 coding sequence is TGCAGTGCTAGAGCGGGACAGGGGCTATCCTACGAGCAGTACTTC.

Regarding this clonotype: The germline gene is not matched at one end of the junction; a read error may be the cause. The chain combines TRBV12-3 or TRBV12-4 with TRBJ2-7; a weak D match, TRBD2 (7 bases). The better agreement between TRBJ2-1 and the DNA end casts doubt on the J call. The CDR3 length is 15 residues. This CDR3 reads CASCFYGGQSYEQFF. In DNA, the CDR3 is TGTGCCAGCTGTTTTTACGGGGGGCAATCCTACGAGCAGTTCTTC.

The chain links TRBV6-2 or TRBV6-3 to TRBJ2-2; tentatively, D is TRBD2 (6 bases). The V and J ends lost 2 bases and 5 bases respectively, with 18 bases between them. CDR1 is MNHEY and CDR2 is SVGEGT in the germline V gene. The CDR3 loop spans 17 amino acids. The CDR3 sequence is CASSYDRELANTGELFF. In DNA, the CDR3 is TGTGCCAGCAGTTACGATCGGGAACTAGCTAATACCGGGGAGCTGTTTTTT.

The chain has TRBV29-1 and TRBJ1-2; a possible D gene is TRBD1 (5 bases). The germline gives CDR1 SQVTM, CDR2 ANQGSEA. The CDR3 consists of 14 residues. V lost 4 bases and J lost 7, with 19 bases in between. Written as DNA, the CDR3 is TGCAGCGTTGCCTTTGAGGGGCAAATAGTTGGCTACACCTTC. Encoded protein: CSVAFEGQIVGYTF.

The chain employs TRBV4-1 and TRBJ1-1, with D maybe TRBD1 (6 bases). Trimming took off 0 bases at V and 7 bases at J, with 15 bases between the two ends. Germline CDR1 MGHRA, CDR2 YSYEKL. This CDR3 comprises 15 residues. DNA of the CDR3: TGCGCCAGCAGCCAAGAACAGGGAGCGAAGGTTGAAGCTTTCTTT. Translation gives CASSQEQGAKVEAFF.

About this clonotype itself: Lacking the conserved final phenylalanine or tryptophan, this CDR3 likely reflects a read error. This chain uses TRBV30 with TRBJ2-7; D is possibly TRBD1 (5 bases). The CDR3 contains 13 residues. CDR1 is GTSNPN, CDR2 SVGIG, per germline (reference sequence). V was shortened by 2 bases and J by 9 bases, with 17 bases between the two germline ends. CDR3 nucleotides: TGTGCCTGGAGTAGGGGTAGCCTGGGCGGGCAGTACTCC. It encodes CAWSRGSLGGQYS.

Points on this clonotype: One junction end does not reproduce the germline sequence, and a read error may be involved. The chain employs TRBV4-3 and TRBJ2-3, with D maybe TRBD1 (6 bases). Germline V CDR1 and CDR2: LGHNA, YSLEER. The CDR3 runs to 17 residues. CDR3 sequence (DNA): TGCGTAAGCAGCCAAGATCGGCTAGCTACGTGGACAGAAACGCAGTATTTT. This gives the protein CVSSQDRLATWTETQYF.

The V gene is TRBV6-2 or TRBV6-3, the J gene TRBJ2-2; 7 nucleotides agree with TRBD1. Per germline, CDR1 MNHEY and CDR2 SVGEGT. Trimming took 6 bases from V and 1 from J; bases not matched to a gene: 11. The CDR3 extends over 17 amino acids. The CDR3 spells CASSTWDRNLNTGELFF. Here the CDR3 DNA reads TGTGCCAGCAGCACCTGGGACAGAAACTTGAACACCGGGGAGCTGTTTTTT.

The V and J genes are TRBV4-1 and TRBJ1-2; maybe TRBD1 (5 bases). Germline CDR1 is MGHRA and CDR2 is YSYEKL. The CDR3 runs 18 residues. The ends were cut back, 7 bases at V and 4 bases at J, with 28 bases in the middle. The CDR3 DNA is TGCGCCAGCACCATGAAGACCCCCACGATAGGGGAGGTCTATGGCTACACCTTC. Translating gives CASTMKTPTIGEVYGYTF.

The chain is built from TRBV29-1 and TRBJ2-3; D is undetermined. This CDR3 comprises 12 residues. Germline V gives CDR1 SQVTM, CDR2 ANQGSEA. V shed 7 bases and J shed 6 bases, with 14 bases lying between them. The CDR3 reads CSATASTDTQYF. DNA of the CDR3: TGCAGCGCGACTGCGTCTACCGATACGCAGTATTTT.

Notes on this clonotype: At one end the junction does not follow the germline gene, possibly because of a read error. The V call is TRBV10-1, the J call TRBJ2-3, with 7 bases lining up with TRBD2. CDR1 and CDR2 (germline): WNHNN, SYGVQD (reference sequence). The CDR3 is 15 residues long. CDR3 region: CSSSERGDVQDTQYF. DNA of the CDR3: TGCTCCAGCAGTGAACGGGGGGACGTCCAAGATACGCAGTATTTT.

The table lists this clonotype with a few counts. A much bigger clone sits one base away, suggesting this may be a read error. In this CDR3 the conserved last residue, phenylalanine or tryptophan, is missing, so a read error is likely. This chain joins TRBV19 and TRBJ1-1, with a possible D match to TRBD1 (5 bases). Germline V lookup: CDR1 LNHDA, CDR2 SQIVND (reference sequence). Between the trimmed V and J ends, which lost 7 bases and 1 base, there was a span of 16 bases. CDR3 length equals 15 residues. CDR3 coding DNA: TGTGCCAGTACCCGACAGCCGGGAGGGAACACTGAAGCTTTCTAT. As protein: CASTRQPGGNTEAFY.

Concerning this clonotype itself: A junction boundary mismatches the germline segment, possibly from a read error. The chain carries TRBV12-3 or TRBV12-4 and TRBJ2-5; perhaps TRBD2 as D (5 bases). CDR3 size: 17 residues. In DNA form, the CDR3 reads TGTGTCAGCACCATAAGGACTGGCTGGGAGCTACAAGAGACCCAGTATTTC. Its protein is CVSTIRTGWELQETQYF.

A remark on this clonotype: Without the conserved terminal phenylalanine or tryptophan, this CDR3 likely stems from a read error. The chain combines TRBV6-2 or TRBV6-3 with TRBJ1-2; tentative D call: TRBD1 (5 bases). Per the germline V gene, CDR1 is MNHEY and CDR2 is SVGEGT. This CDR3 has 13 amino acids. CDR3 bases: TGTGCCCGCAGGCGCATGGGGCTCTATGGCTACACCTCT. It translates to CARRRMGLYGYTS.